The T cell receptor beta chain described here comes from a study of post-analysis software for immune sequencing data. TCR beta cDNA libraries included unique molecular identifiers. The authors obtained some 500,000 cDNA molecules from approximately 1 to 10 million T cells. TCRdb ran MiXCR on the PCR reads and lists one entry per CDR3 protein. The sample has more than 450,000 distinct CDR3 sequences; around 40% are singletons. Overall study results and limits: Among roughly five TRBV segments more frequent in patients than controls were TRBV5-6, TRBV5-1 and TRBV20-1.

This clonotype has a handful of counts. Antigen unknown. This CDR3 region has 14 residues. Trimming removed 0 bases at V and 1 base at J, with 6 bases between. Per germline, CDR1 MRHNA and CDR2 SNTAGT. The chain recombines TRBV6-4 with TRBJ1-2; the D is unclear. The TCR sequence derives from a girl aged 10 to 17 with multiple sclerosis. The sample comprised blood. The chain's CDR3 is CASSDSKINYGYTF. CDR3 nucleotides: TGTGCCAGCAGTGACTCGAAAATTAACTATGGCTACACCTTC.